What follows are 5 T cell receptor beta chains derived from one specimen sequenced in a study of T cell responses to AZD1222 COVID-19 vaccine. Assay used: immunoSEQ multiplex PCR; TCRdb lists only in-frame clones, some missing. The sample holds 100,000 to 150,000 clones, approximately 85% seen once. The sample consisted of peripheral blood, taken on day 0 of AZD1222 vaccination. The receptors originated from an adult in good health.

The rearrangement links TRBV7-2 to TRBJ2-1; TRBD2 might be the D (5 bases). V was shortened by 2 bases and J by 1 base, with 12 bases between the two germline ends. The CDR3 is 16 residues long. Germline V gene data show CDR1 as SGHTA and CDR2 as FQGNSA. In DNA, the CDR3 is TGTGCCAGCAGCTTAACCTTTCGGGGATCCTACAATGAGCAGTTCTTC. Translating it yields CASSLTFRGSYNEQFF. Full variable domain (outside the CDR3, taken from reference TRBV7-2 and TRBJ2-1): GAGVSQSPSNKVTEKGKDVELRCDPISGHTALYWYRQSLGQGLEFLIYFQGNSAPDKSGLPSDRFSAERTGGSVSTLTIQRTQQEDSAVYLCASSLTFRGSYNEQFFGPGTRLTVL.

The rearrangement joins TRBV7-9 to TRBJ2-5, with D hard to call. Germline assignment: CDR1 SEHNR and CDR2 FQNEAQ (reference sequence). V lost 5 bases to trimming and J lost 4 bases, with 8 bases between them. This CDR3 contains 12 residues. The CDR3 DNA reads as TGTGCCAGCAGCCCCGTCGGAGAGACCCAGTACTTC. Encoded protein: CASSPVGETQYF.

This clone showed up just once. This sequence joins TRBV28 and TRBJ1-4; D is undetermined. This CDR3 has 15 residues. The V gene's germline CDR1 is MDHEN and CDR2 SYDVKM. Trimming took 6 bases from V and 7 from J, leaving 18 bases between them. The CDR3: CASSAARREGEKLFF. The CDR3 nucleotides read TGTGCCAGCAGCGCCGCACGACGAGAGGGTGAAAAACTGTTTTTT.

The V call is TRBV27, the J call TRBJ2-1; TRBD1 aligns across 8 bases. Germline-derived CDR1 and CDR2 are MNHEY and SMNVEV (reference sequence). The CDR3 runs 14 residues. Trimming took 5 bases from V and 10 from J; bases not matched to a gene: 10. This CDR3 is CASSQGQGDEEQFF. Written as DNA, the CDR3 is TGTGCCAGCAGTCAAGGACAGGGAGACGAAGAGCAGTTCTTC.

This clone was seen once. The chain links TRBV30 to TRBJ1-2; no definite D call. CDR1 is GTSNPN, CDR2 SVGIG, per germline (reference sequence). V dropped 7 bases and J dropped 1 base, with 19 bases sitting between them. This CDR3 contains 15 residues. CDR3 region: CASNAPRPFNYGYTF. The CDR3, as DNA: TGTGCCTCGAACGCCCCCCGGCCCTTTAACTATGGCTACACCTTC.